This TCR beta chain was obtained from a study of breast tumors, draining lymph nodes, adjacent tissues. Samples came from axillary lymph nodes draining the breast cancer. Germline V gives CDR1 SGHVS, CDR2 FQNEAQ. The CDR3 covers 14 residues. One entry per CDR3 protein, called by TCRdb with MiXCR from the multiplex PCR reads. Of 100,000 to 150,000 distinct CDR3 sequences listed, about a fifth are singletons. Worth noting for this clonotype: Given a much more abundant clone one base away, this may be a read error.

Sequencing input: axillary lymph node tissue. V and J are TRBV7-8 and TRBJ2-5; 7 bases agree with TRBD1. The receptor was derived from a female donor with breast cancer. Some clones in this sample may be carry-over from other donors' samples. The CDR3 sequence: CACRLPTGSETQYF. The CDR3 region has the DNA TGTGCCTGCAGACTTCCGACAGGGTCAGAGACCCAGTACTTC.